The 26 T cell receptor beta chains given below trace back to one sample, sequenced in a study of neurological immune-mediated disorders. TCRdb reprocessed the 5' RACE reads via MiXCR and lists one record per CDR3 protein. The data contain about 39,000 distinct CDR3 sequences, almost 7.5% of them singletons. The sequencing input was CD4+ T cells from blood. The origin of the receptors is a man aged 45-60 years in good health.

The table lists this clonotype with many counts. The chain joins TRBV5-1 to TRBJ2-1; 9 bases map to TRBD1. This CDR3 has 15 amino acids. The V gene's germline CDR1 is SGHRS and CDR2 YFSETQ. The V gene end was trimmed by 6 bases and the J gene end by 9 bases; junction bases not matched to a gene: 13. This CDR3 is CASTGPGQGVGEQFF. The DNA for the CDR3 is TGCGCCAGCACGGGGCCGGGACAGGGCGTGGGTGAGCAGTTCTTC.

This clonotype was found many times. The CDR3 loop reads CASSLRAGPYEQYF. Written as DNA, the CDR3 is TGTGCCAGCAGTTTAAGGGCAGGTCCCTACGAGCAGTACTTC. The chain combines TRBV12-3 or TRBV12-4 with TRBJ2-7; unclear D gene. CDR3 length: 14 residues. Trimming took 2 bases from V and 2 from J, leaving 10 bases between them.

This clonotype was counted at least ten times. V gene TRBV20-1 combines with J gene TRBJ2-3; 13 positions agree with TRBD2. Germline CDR1 and CDR2: DFQATT and SNEGSKA (reference sequence). The junction had 12 bases not matched to a gene; V was cut back by 6 bases and J by 6 bases. The CDR3 contains 16 residues. The CDR3 nucleotides read TGCAGTGCCGTTCCCAGGACTAGCGGGAGATCCGATACGCAGTATTTT. This encodes CSAVPRTSGRSDTQYF.

In its sample, this clonotype was seen many times. V is TRBV20-1 and J is TRBJ2-3; D may be TRBD1 (7 bases). V dropped 4 bases and J dropped 1 base, with 15 bases sitting between them. The germline CDR1 and CDR2 sequences are DFQATT and SNEGSKA (reference sequence). The CDR3 runs to 15 residues. Here the CDR3 reads CSANRQGLGTDTQYF. CDR3 DNA: TGCAGTGCTAACCGACAGGGACTTGGCACAGATACGCAGTATTTT.

This rearrangement joins TRBV20-1 to TRBJ2-2; 9 bases are a match to TRBD1. Germline CDR1 reads DFQATT; CDR2 reads SNEGSKA (reference sequence). The CDR3 loop spans 15 amino acids. Trimming removed 4 bases from V and 5 bases from J; junction bases left unmatched: 8. The CDR3 protein is CSAKSGQGETGELFF. The CDR3 region has the DNA TGCAGTGCTAAATCGGGACAGGGTGAGACCGGGGAGCTGTTTTTT.

This clonotype was recorded at least ten times. The V gene is TRBV5-1, the J gene TRBJ2-3; D call uncertain. The germline V and J ends were trimmed by 1 base and 6 bases, with 9 bases remaining between them. Per germline, CDR1 SGHRS and CDR2 YFSETQ. There are 13 residues in the CDR3. CDR3 nucleotide sequence: TGCGCCAGCAGCTTGATACCCGACGATACGCAGTATTTT. Protein: CASSLIPDDTQYF. Supplemented by reference TRBV5-1 and TRBJ2-3, the full variable domain reads KAGVTQTPRYLIKTRGQQVTLSCSPISGHRSVSWYQQTPGQGLQFLFEYFSETQRNKGNFPGRFSGRQFSNSRSEMNVSTLELGDSALYLCASSLIPDDTQYFGPGTRLTVL.

This clonotype has ten or more counts. The chain recombines TRBV20-1 with TRBJ2-1, with TRBD2 matching 10 bases. The CDR3 runs to 14 residues. The trim removed 4 bases at V and 3 bases at J, leaving 3 bases unmatched. Germline CDR1 DFQATT, CDR2 SNEGSKA (reference sequence). CDR3 sequence: CSATGTSDYNEQFF. The CDR3 DNA is TGCAGTGCTACCGGGACTAGCGACTACAATGAGCAGTTCTTC.

The chain has TRBV3-1 and TRBJ2-7, with D unclear. Germline CDR1 LGHDT, CDR2 YNNKEL (reference sequence). The CDR3 has 13 amino acids. V was pared by 6 bases and J by 6 bases, with 15 bases between. The CDR3 sequence is CASSRRVAGEQYF. The DNA of the CDR3 is TGTGCCAGCAGTAGAAGGGTGGCCGGCGAGCAGTACTTC.

The chain recombines TRBV5-1 with TRBJ2-7; 13 positions match TRBD2. CDR1 is SGHRS and CDR2 is YFSETQ in the germline V gene. The CDR3 spans 13 residues. V lost 7 bases to trimming and J lost 5 bases; unmatched junction nucleotides: 3. The CDR3 is CASRTSGSHEQYF. For the CDR3, the DNA is TGCGCCAGCCGGACTAGCGGGAGCCACGAGCAGTACTTC.

This clonotype occurred many times. The V call is TRBV28, the J call TRBJ2-1; D gene unclear. Germline values: CDR1 MDHEN, CDR2 SYDVKM. The CDR3 contains 15 residues. Between the trimmed V and J ends, which lost 6 bases and 0 bases, there was a span of 12 bases. In DNA, the CDR3 is TGTGCCAGCAGCATACCCAAATACTCCTACAATGAGCAGTTCTTC. It specifies CASSIPKYSYNEQFF.

Ten or more counts support this clonotype. The CDR3 coding sequence is TGTGCCAGCAGTCTCGGGACAGGCCTTTACACCGGGGAGCTGTTTTTT. This encodes CASSLGTGLYTGELFF. V and J are TRBV12-3 or TRBV12-4 and TRBJ2-2, with 8 bases that match TRBD1. The ends lost 5 bases at V and 3 bases at J; junction bases unmatched: 8. The length of the CDR3 is 16 residues.

Many counts were recorded for this clonotype. The chain is built from TRBV28 and TRBJ2-7; possible D gene TRBD2, 5 bases. V lost 3 bases, J lost 2 bases, and 17 bases lay in between. Germline CDR1 is MDHEN and CDR2 is SYDVKM. The CDR3 extends over 16 amino acids. The CDR3 protein is CASSFAGPNPTYEQYF. Written as DNA, the CDR3 is TGTGCCAGCAGTTTTGCGGGCCCTAACCCAACCTACGAGCAGTACTTC.

This clonotype was counted many times. V gene TRBV4-3 combines with J gene TRBJ1-3; the D is unclear. There are 15 residues in the CDR3. Germline V CDR1 and CDR2: LGHNA, YSLEER. Trimming left V 0 bases short and J 2 bases short, with 8 bases between. The CDR3 reads CASSQERMAGNTIYF. The CDR3 coding sequence is TGCGCCAGCAGCCAAGAACGGATGGCTGGAAACACCATATATTTT.

Here the CDR3 reads CSALGPNTDTQYF. CDR3 coding DNA: TGCAGTGCTTTGGGGCCAAACACAGATACGCAGTATTTT. The chain couples TRBV20-1 to TRBJ2-3; the D gene is possibly TRBD1 (5 bases). V was shortened by 5 bases and J by 2 bases, with 11 bases between the two germline ends. CDR1 is DFQATT, CDR2 SNEGSKA, per germline (reference sequence). This CDR3 has 13 amino acids.

This clonotype was seen at least ten times. J is TRBJ2-3 and V is TRBV29-1; a weak D match, TRBD2 (5 bases). V was cut by 8 bases and J by 7 bases, with 19 bases left in between. The germline CDR1 and CDR2 sequences are SQVTM and ANQGSEA. The CDR3 extends over 13 amino acids. CDR3 nucleotides: TGCAGCTCCCAGGCCTTAGAGCGGAATACGCAGTATTTT. Protein: CSSQALERNTQYF.

The chain recombines TRBV20-1 with TRBJ2-7, with 10 positions matching TRBD2. The J call could be wrong; TRBJ2-5 is a better fit for the DNA end. Germline loops: CDR1 DFQATT, CDR2 SNEGSKA (reference sequence). The CDR3 is 15 amino acids. As DNA, the CDR3 is TGCAGTGCTCGGACTAGCGGAACCCTGAGAGGGACCCAGTACTTC. It is translated as CSARTSGTLRGTQYF.

This clonotype came up many times. The chain couples TRBV24-1 to TRBJ2-1, with D possibly matching TRBD1 (5 bases). The CDR3 runs to 17 residues. Germline CDR1 KGHDR, CDR2 SFDVKD. Between the trimmed V and J ends, which lost 7 bases and 4 bases, there was a span of 22 bases. Here the CDR3 reads CATRAHPREGVYNEQFF. The CDR3 coding sequence is TGTGCCACCAGGGCCCACCCCAGGGAAGGAGTTTACAATGAGCAGTTCTTC.

This clonotype appeared a few times. The chain couples TRBV30 to TRBJ2-7; either TRBD1 or TRBD2 may fit D (5 bases each). This CDR3 has 13 residues. Germline V gives CDR1 GTSNPN, CDR2 SVGIG (reference sequence). V was pared by 7 bases and J by 5 bases, with 18 bases between. Here the CDR3 DNA reads TGTGCCTACCATCGACGGGGACGGGACGAGCAGTACTTC. This codes for CAYHRRGRDEQYF.

This clonotype was observed many times. This chain uses TRBV2 with TRBJ1-4, with D maybe TRBD1 (5 bases). The germline V and J ends were trimmed by 1 base and 4 bases, with 10 bases remaining between them. CDR3 length: 15 residues. In germline, CDR1 is SNHLY, CDR2 FYNNEI. The CDR3 bases are TGTGCCAGCAGTGAAGTGGGGCCCTTTAATGAAAAACTGTTTTTT. The encoded protein is CASSEVGPFNEKLFF.

This clonotype was recorded at least ten times. The chain joins TRBV9 to TRBJ2-5; 10 nucleotides agree with TRBD2. The ends lost 0 bases at V and 1 base at J; junction bases unmatched: 9. Germline lookup yields CDR1 SGDLS and CDR2 YYNGEE. CDR3 size: 18 residues. The CDR3 DNA reads as TGTGCCAGCAGCGTAGCGGCTAGCGGGAGTCCCAGCCAAGAGACCCAGTACTTC. Amino acid sequence: CASSVAASGSPSQETQYF. Drawing the rest from reference TRBV9 and TRBJ2-5, the complete variable domain is DSGVTQTPKHLITATGQRVTLRCSPRSGDLSVYWYQQSLDQGLQFLIQYYNGEERAKGNILERFSAQQFPDLHSELNLSSLELGDSALYFCASSVAASGSPSQETQYFGPGTRLLVL.

At least ten counts were recorded for this clonotype. The rearrangement links TRBV5-1 to TRBJ2-3; TRBD2 matches at 7 bases. Germline V gene data show CDR1 as SGHRS and CDR2 as YFSETQ. V was clipped by 4 bases and J by 4 bases; unmatched bases: 9. This CDR3 spans 15 amino acids. The CDR3 here is CASSPQAGEADTQYF. The CDR3 coding sequence is TGCGCCAGCAGCCCTCAGGCGGGAGAAGCAGATACGCAGTATTTT. The full variable domain, completed using reference TRBV5-1 and TRBJ2-3, is KAGVTQTPRYLIKTRGQQVTLSCSPISGHRSVSWYQQTPGQGLQFLFEYFSETQRNKGNFPGRFSGRQFSNSRSEMNVSTLELGDSALYLCASSPQAGEADTQYFGPGTRLTVL.

This clonotype was found a few times. The chain carries TRBV29-1 and TRBJ2-1, with D possibly TRBD1 on 6 matching bases. This CDR3 spans 13 amino acids. Germline CDR1 reads SQVTM; CDR2 reads ANQGSEA. V was clipped by 7 bases and J by 0 bases, with 10 bases between them. CDR3 bases: TGCAGCGCCGAGACAGGCTCCTACAATGAGCAGTTCTTC. This sequence encodes CSAETGSYNEQFF.

This clonotype was seen ten or more times. The chain couples TRBV9 to TRBJ2-5; 13 nucleotides agree with TRBD2. The CDR3 is made up of 15 amino acids. V was pared by 4 bases and J by 4 bases, with 4 bases of the junction left unmatched. Looked up from germline, CDR1 is SGDLS and CDR2 is YYNGEE. The CDR3 bases are TGTGCCAGCAGCTGGACTAGCGGGAGCGTAGAGACCCAGTACTTC. Translating it yields CASSWTSGSVETQYF.

This clonotype was counted at least ten times. The chain is built from TRBV6-2 or TRBV6-3 and TRBJ1-5; a weak D match, TRBD1 (5 bases). V was trimmed by 4 bases and J by 5 bases, leaving 15 bases between them. The CDR3 spans 15 residues. CDR1 and CDR2 from the germline V gene are MNHEY and SVGEGT. The CDR3 nucleotides read TGTGCCAGCAGTTCCCCGGCCGGGGCCCATCAGCCCCAGCATTTT. Its protein is CASSSPAGAHQPQHF.

This clonotype was found many times. This rearrangement joins TRBV4-3 to TRBJ2-2, with 13 bases identical to TRBD2. Germline V lookup: CDR1 LGHNA, CDR2 YSLEER. This CDR3 contains 24 residues. V gave up 3 bases and J gave up 6 bases; unmatched junction bases: 28. CDR3 bases: TGCGCCAGCAGCCACAGGGAGGGACAGGGGGGCGGACTAGCGGGAGTGTGGTACGCCGGGGAGCTGTTTTTT. It encodes CASSHREGQGGGLAGVWYAGELFF.

In this sample, this clonotype turned up many times. The chain employs TRBV6-1 and TRBJ2-5; 9 bases are shared with TRBD2. Germline loops: CDR1 MNHNS, CDR2 SASEGT. V lost 3 bases, J lost 0 bases, and 2 bases stayed unmatched. This CDR3 spans 15 amino acids. DNA for the CDR3: TGTGCCAGCAGTGAGACTAGCGGACACCAAGAGACCCAGTACTTC. It yields the protein CASSETSGHQETQYF.